This TCR beta chain originates from a study of OX40 agonist ivuxolimab in advanced cancers. Study information: Mean age approximately 55 years, range roughly 20 to 85; nearly 85% male. Study-wide findings and caveats: Among some nonresponders, normalized T-cell clonal expansion was also low. Clonal expansion from baseline to week 6 occurred in both CD4+ and CD8+ T cells.

Method: immunoSEQ multiplex PCR; TCRdb's copy keeps in-frame clones and lacks some. The profile shows around 31,000 clones, 80% to 95% of them singletons. Turning to this clone: What it recognizes is unknown.

At baseline, cycle 4 day 1, and cycle 7 day 1, blood was sampled. The sample in question was CD4+ or CD8+ T cells sorted from blood, obtained in a trial of the OX40 agonist ivuxolimab. The TCR was taken from an adult with an advanced solid tumor such as melanoma, head and neck, liver or kidney cancer.

The CDR3 sequence is CASSLTGANTEAFF. Written as DNA, the CDR3 is TGTGCCAGCAGTTTAACAGGGGCGAACACTGAAGCTTTCTTT. The chain employs TRBV28 and TRBJ1-1, with 7 bases lining up with TRBD1. The CDR3 has 14 amino acids. In germline, CDR1 is MDHEN, CDR2 SYDVKM. V gave up 2 bases and J gave up 1 base; unmatched junction bases: 1.